Listed below are T cell receptor beta chains from one sample, sequenced in a study of blood T cell repertoires in COVID-19. Clones were read by immunoSEQ multiplex PCR, and TCRdb kept only the in-frame ones, dropping some. The sample shows 120,000 to 150,000 clones, roughly 84% of them seen only once. The source material was peripheral blood. The origin of the receptors is a man under 40 with COVID-19, enrolled during active disease. CDR3s include the opening cysteine and the closing phenylalanine or tryptophan. The D gene is left open where the match is weak. Clone size is stated in some rows and not others, as once, few, many or a class when expanded.

j_call clone_size v_call d_call cdr3_aa cdr3_nt
TRBJ2-7 NA TRBV18 TRBD1 CASSPSPGTGAYEQYF TGTGCCAGCTCACCTTCTCCCGGGACAGGGGCCTACGAGCAGTACTTC
TRBJ2-7 NA TRBV28 NA CASSFGALLNEQYF TGTGCCAGCAGTTTTGGGGCCCTTCTAAACGAGCAGTACTTC
TRBJ2-1 once TRBV27 NA CASRRADSYNEQFF TGTGCCAGCAGGCGAGCGGACTCCTACAATGAGCAGTTCTTC
TRBJ1-3 NA TRBV14 NA CASSHLQGNTIYF TGTGCCAGCAGCCATCTCCAGGGAAACACCATATATTTT
TRBJ2-7 NA TRBV11-2 TRBD2 CASSSSGVSYEQYF TGTGCCAGCAGCTCTAGCGGGGTCTCCTACGAGCAGTACTTC
TRBJ2-7 once TRBV6-6 TRBD1 CASSRNRDSAPYEQYF TGTGCCAGCAGTAGAAACCGGGACAGCGCTCCTTACGAGCAGTACTTC
TRBJ1-3 once TRBV2 NA CASSPLGGSARSGNTIYF TGTGCCAGCAGTCCCCTGGGGGGTAGTGCGCGCTCTGGAAACACCATATATTTT
TRBJ1-2 NA TRBV20-1 NA CSASWGQGYTF TGCAGTGCTAGCTGGGGCCAAGGCTACACCTTC
TRBJ2-5 NA TRBV2 TRBD2 CASRMTSGSQETQYF TGTGCCAGCAGAATGACTAGCGGGAGTCAGGAGACCCAGTACTTC
TRBJ2-3 NA TRBV4-1 TRBD2 CASSLLAGGTDTQYF TGCGCCAGCAGCTTACTAGCGGGAGGCACAGATACGCAGTATTTT
TRBJ1-1 NA TRBV7-3 NA CASSRQENTEAFF TGTGCCAGCAGCCGACAGGAGAACACTGAAGCTTTCTTT
TRBJ2-1 few TRBV7-2 TRBD2 CASSTNHRGRTSGNEQFF TGTGCCAGCAGCACAAACCACAGGGGCAGGACTAGCGGGAATGAGCAGTTCTTC
TRBJ1-5 NA TRBV7-2 NA CASSLVSGQPQHF TGTGCCAGCAGCTTAGTCAGTGGTCAGCCCCAGCATTTT
TRBJ2-2 NA TRBV9 TRBD1 CASSATGGAGELFF TGTGCCAGCAGCGCCACAGGGGGTGCCGGGGAGCTGTTTTTT
TRBJ2-3 NA TRBV2 NA CASSEGSWPDTQYF TGTGCCAGCAGTGAAGGGTCATGGCCAGATACGCAGTATTTT
TRBJ2-1 NA TRBV29-1 TRBD1 CSAGTGYNEQFF TGCAGCGCTGGGACAGGGTACAATGAGCAGTTCTTC
TRBJ2-3 NA TRBV9 NA CASSAIAISTDTQYF TGTGCCAGCAGCGCCATCGCGATCTCCACAGATACGCAGTATTTT
TRBJ1-2 NA TRBV25-1 TRBD1 CASTPQGEGTIGYTF TGTGCCAGCACCCCACAGGGGGAAGGAACTATTGGCTACACCTTC
TRBJ2-7 NA TRBV11-2 NA CASSLAGVNEQYF TGTGCCAGCAGCTTAGCGGGAGTCAACGAGCAGTACTTC
TRBJ1-1 once TRBV10-3 TRBD1 CAISRTGGRESEAFF TGTGCCATCAGTAGGACAGGGGGCCGTGAGAGTGAAGCTTTCTTT
TRBJ2-3 NA TRBV30 TRBD1 CAWRNRGRGDTQYF TGTGCCTGGAGAAACAGGGGGCGTGGAGATACGCAGTATTTT
TRBJ2-7 NA TRBV19 TRBD2 CASRLAVSSYEQYF TGTGCCAGTAGGCTAGCGGTGAGCTCCTACGAGCAGTACTTC
TRBJ1-1 few TRBV24-1 NA CATKGTGGTEAFF TGTGCCACCAAGGGGACGGGAGGGACTGAAGCTTTCTTT
TRBJ2-2 NA TRBV10-1 NA CASTGNTGELFF TGCGCCAGCACAGGGAACACCGGGGAGCTGTTTTTT
TRBJ2-3 few TRBV2 NA CASMGRLSTDTQYF TGTGCCAGCATGGGGCGCTTAAGCACAGATACGCAGTATTTT
TRBJ1-1 NA TRBV27 NA CASSLLGGGSGTEAFF TGTGCCAGCAGTTTACTGGGGGGGGGTTCGGGCACTGAAGCTTTCTTT
TRBJ2-7 NA TRBV28 NA CASSLGRSGYEQYF TGTGCCAGCAGTTTGGGTCGAAGCGGCTACGAGCAGTACTTC
TRBJ2-7 NA TRBV28 NA CASSTSPYEQYF TGTGCCAGCAGTACGAGTCCCTACGAGCAGTACTTC
TRBJ2-2 NA TRBV24-1 TRBD2 CATSDAGVLINTGELFF TGTGCCACCAGTGATGCGGGGGTCCTTATCAACACCGGGGAGCTGTTTTTT
TRBJ1-2 NA TRBV7-9 NA CASSFERVNYGYTF TGTGCCAGCAGCTTTGAGAGGGTCAACTATGGCTACACCTTC
TRBJ2-7 few TRBV7-3 NA CASSLQYEQYF TGTGCCAGCAGCTTACAGTACGAGCAGTACTTC